These 32 T cell receptor beta chains were sequenced from one sample in a study of T-cell memory formation after mild COVID-19. From the 5' RACE reads, TCRdb called clonotypes with MiXCR, one entry per CDR3 protein. The sample records approximately 490,000 distinct CDR3 sequences, about a fifth being singletons. Sequencing was carried out using PBMCs or a T cell subset sorted from them (not recorded which). Every receptor here comes from an adult woman who had mild COVID-19 (a few samples of this study predate the infection). Cell type and time point are not known.

This clonotype occurred a few times. The V and J genes are TRBV7-8 and TRBJ2-7, with D perhaps TRBD1 or TRBD2 (5 bases each). This CDR3 is 17 amino acids long. The germline V and J ends were trimmed by 3 bases and 4 bases, with 22 bases remaining between them. Germline lookup yields CDR1 SGHVS and CDR2 FQNEAQ. The CDR3 reads CASSLGRDPRKRYEQYF. The CDR3 DNA is TGTGCCAGCAGCTTGGGAAGGGACCCAAGAAAGCGATACGAGCAGTACTTC.

V is TRBV9 and J is TRBJ2-5, with D perhaps matching TRBD2 (6 bases). The ends were cut back, 4 bases at V and 4 bases at J, with 17 bases in the middle. Germline V lookup: CDR1 SGDLS, CDR2 YYNGEE. This CDR3 region has 15 residues. DNA of the CDR3: TGTGCCAGCAGCTCCCGGGACTCCCTGGCAGAGACCCAGTACTTC. It is translated as CASSSRDSLAETQYF.

The gene calls are TRBV19 and TRBJ1-1; TRBD1 is a possible D gene (6 bases). The V gene lost 5 bases and the J gene lost 4 bases, with 14 bases spanning the gap. CDR1 is LNHDA and CDR2 is SQIVND in the germline V gene (reference sequence). This CDR3 spans 14 amino acids. As DNA, the CDR3 is TGTGCCAGTAGTCCCCGGAACAGGGCCACTGAAGCTTTCTTT. It yields the protein CASSPRNRATEAFF.

Only a few counts were recorded for this clonotype. J is TRBJ2-3 and V is TRBV12-3 or TRBV12-4, with a weak D call TRBD2 (6 bases). With 2 bases removed from V and 2 bases from J, the gap between germline ends came to 20 bases. CDR3 size: 18 residues. The CDR3: CASSLSSRGGNPTDTQYF. The DNA of the CDR3 is TGTGCCAGCAGTTTATCGAGTAGGGGAGGTAACCCCACAGATACGCAGTATTTT.

The V and J genes are TRBV20-1 and TRBJ2-2; 8 nucleotides line up with TRBD1. Germline V gene data show CDR1 as DFQATT and CDR2 as SNEGSKA (reference sequence). The CDR3 sequence is 14 residues long. J was trimmed by 5 bases and V by 2 bases; bases with no gene match: 4. The CDR3 here is CSARQGAGTGELFF. In nucleotides, the CDR3 is TGCAGTGCTAGACAGGGGGCCGGAACCGGGGAGCTGTTTTTT.

The V and J genes are TRBV9 and TRBJ2-1, with D perhaps matching TRBD2 (6 bases). Trimming pared 4 bases from V and 9 bases from J, leaving 26 bases between. The CDR3 loop spans 17 amino acids. Germline CDR1 and CDR2: SGDLS and YYNGEE. CDR3 in amino acids: CASSINSGVGLFREQFF. CDR3 coding DNA: TGTGCCAGCAGCATTAATAGCGGAGTCGGTTTATTCCGTGAGCAGTTCTTC.

V usage is TRBV7-6 and J usage is TRBJ2-1, with 14 bases that match TRBD2. Germline CDR1 SGHVS, CDR2 FNYEAQ. The CDR3 runs 15 residues. The junction had 6 bases not matched to a gene; V was cut back by 5 bases and J by 9 bases. The CDR3, as DNA: TGTGCCAGCAGCCGGGGACTAGCGGGAGTGAGTGAGCAGTTCTTC. Its translation is CASSRGLAGVSEQFF. Full variable domain (missing parts from reference TRBV7-6 and TRBJ2-1): GAGVSQSPRYKVTKRGQDVALRCDPISGHVSLYWYRQALGQGPEFLTYFNYEAQQDKSGLPNDRFSAERPEGSISTLTIQRTEQRDSAMYRCASSRGLAGVSEQFFGPGTRLTVL.

The V call is TRBV7-3, the J call TRBJ2-1, with D possibly matching TRBD2 (5 bases). The CDR3 runs to 13 residues. Germline V lookup: CDR1 SGHTA, CDR2 FQGTGA. V lost 3 bases and J 9 bases, leaving 12 bases between the germline ends. The CDR3 DNA follows: TGTGCCAGCAGCTTTGCTAGCCTCACTGAGCAGTTCTTC. This translates into CASSFASLTEQFF.

This clonotype was seen only a few times. CDR3 region: CASSQGMGWSYEQYF. CDR3 coding DNA: TGTGCCAGCAGCCAAGGGATGGGGTGGTCTTACGAGCAGTACTTC. The chain joins TRBV3-1 to TRBJ2-7; D is unclear. The CDR3 extends over 15 amino acids. Per the germline V gene, CDR1 is LGHDT and CDR2 is YNNKEL (reference sequence). The ends were cut back, 1 base at V and 4 bases at J, with 14 bases in the middle.

This clonotype has a count of ten or more. J is TRBJ1-5 and V is TRBV27; D gene uncertain. CDR1 MNHEY and CDR2 SMNVEV come from the germline V gene (reference sequence). The length of the CDR3 is 17 residues. With 0 bases removed from V and 4 bases from J, the gap between germline ends came to 16 bases. Here the CDR3 reads CASSLSGPRPGNQPQHF. Written as DNA, the CDR3 is TGTGCCAGCAGTTTATCCGGGCCACGTCCGGGGAATCAGCCCCAGCATTTT.

This clonotype was observed a handful of times. The chain couples TRBV5-1 to TRBJ2-3; unclear D gene. This CDR3 spans 15 amino acids. Between the trimmed V and J ends, which lost 1 base and 3 bases, there was a span of 12 bases. CDR1 is SGHRS and CDR2 is YFSETQ in the germline V gene. The CDR3 bases are TGCGCCAGCAGCTTGAGTCGGCAACTAACAGATACGCAGTATTTT. It is translated as CASSLSRQLTDTQYF.

This clonotype came up many times. The chain is built from TRBV12-3 or TRBV12-4 and TRBJ2-5, with TRBD2 identical over 10 bases. After removal of 3 bases from V and 2 bases from J, the junction contained 18 bases not matched to a gene. The CDR3 extends over 20 amino acids. DNA for the CDR3: TGTGCCAGCAGTTTTGGTGCCGCTAGCGGGAGAAGGAGGTTTCAAGAGACCCAGTACTTC. This encodes CASSFGAASGRRRFQETQYF.

This clonotype was recorded a few times. The chain combines TRBV7-9 with TRBJ2-5; 9 positions match TRBD1. Germline assignment: CDR1 SEHNR and CDR2 FQNEAQ (reference sequence). Trimming at V came to 4 bases and at J to 4 bases, leaving 7 bases not matched to a gene. The length of the CDR3 is 15 residues. CDR3 residues: CASSYGTGFGETQYF. CDR3 DNA sequence: TGTGCCAGCAGCTATGGGACAGGGTTCGGAGAGACCCAGTACTTC.

This chain links TRBV18 with TRBJ2-3; D call uncertain. Per germline, CDR1 KGHSH and CDR2 LQKENI. Deletions cut 3 bases from V and 6 bases from J, with 13 bases between. There are 14 residues in the CDR3. For the CDR3, the DNA is TGTGCCAGCTCACCGGGCGGAATCCGGGATACGCAGTATTTT. This sequence encodes CASSPGGIRDTQYF.

The rearrangement links TRBV7-2 to TRBJ2-3, with unresolved D. The CDR3 extends over 14 amino acids. The V end was cut by 3 bases, the J end by 2 bases, with 9 bases between. Germline V lookup: CDR1 SGHTA, CDR2 FQGNSA. The CDR3 DNA is TGTGCCAGCAGCTTCGGTTATTACACAGATACGCAGTATTTT. Its protein product is CASSFGYYTDTQYF. Looking up the rest from reference TRBV7-2 and TRBJ2-3 gives the full variable domain: GAGVSQSPSNKVTEKGKDVELRCDPISGHTALYWYRQSLGQGLEFLIYFQGNSAPDKSGLPSDRFSAERTGGSVSTLTIQRTQQEDSAVYLCASSFGYYTDTQYFGPGTRLTVL.

The rearrangement joins TRBV19 to TRBJ2-7; D remains unclear. The CDR3 sequence is 14 residues long. The V end was cut by 1 base, the J end by 2 bases, with 9 bases between. Germline CDR1 reads LNHDA; CDR2 reads SQIVND (reference sequence). The CDR3 bases are TGTGCCAGTAGTATAGTTGGGCAGCCCTACGAGCAGTACTTC. Encoded protein: CASSIVGQPYEQYF.

The rearrangement joins TRBV5-1 to TRBJ2-5; no definite D call. Deletions cut 0 bases from V and 1 base from J, with 13 bases between. Germline CDR1 SGHRS, CDR2 YFSETQ. This CDR3 spans 16 amino acids. CDR3 coding DNA: TGCGCCAGCAGCTTGGACCCTCCCAGGAGCCAAGAGACCCAGTACTTC. It encodes CASSLDPPRSQETQYF.

This clonotype was seen ten or more times. The chain uses TRBV6-5 and TRBJ1-2; the match to TRBD1 covers 7 bases. Trimming took 2 bases from V and 8 from J; bases not matched to a gene: 14. The germline V gene has CDR1 MNHEY and CDR2 SVGAGI. This CDR3 has 16 amino acids. The CDR3 is CASSYEATGLLSGYTF. CDR3 coding DNA: TGTGCCAGCAGTTACGAGGCGACAGGGTTGCTCTCAGGCTACACCTTC.

This clonotype was recorded a few times. The chain combines TRBV6-1 with TRBJ2-5, with D perhaps matching TRBD1 (6 bases). With 5 bases removed from V and 3 bases from J, the gap between germline ends came to 16 bases. CDR1 and CDR2 (germline): MNHNS, SASEGT. The CDR3 runs to 15 residues. The CDR3 DNA reads TGTGCCAGCAGTTTCCAACAGGGTAGAGAAGAGACCCAGTACTTC. Translated: CASSFQQGREETQYF.

The chain carries TRBV5-1 and TRBJ2-3; the D gene is possibly TRBD1 (6 bases). CDR3 length: 19 residues. Germline CDR1 SGHRS, CDR2 YFSETQ. Trimming removed 0 bases at V and 2 bases at J, with 22 bases between. This chain's CDR3 is CASSLAFQGQRPSTDTQYF. The CDR3 DNA reads TGCGCCAGCAGCTTGGCCTTTCAAGGACAGAGACCGTCCACAGATACGCAGTATTTT.

This clonotype was seen a few times. V and J are TRBV12-3 or TRBV12-4 and TRBJ2-7; tentative D call: TRBD2 (5 bases). V was clipped by 6 bases and J by 0 bases, with 18 bases between them. The CDR3 consists of 16 residues. The CDR3 DNA is TGTGCCAGCAGCGGACCAACTAGAACTAGCTCCTACGAGCAGTACTTC. Translation: CASSGPTRTSSYEQYF.

The chain combines TRBV18 with TRBJ1-2; TRBD1 matches 10 bases. The CDR3 loop spans 16 amino acids. The ends lost 4 bases at V and 4 bases at J; junction bases unmatched: 9. Germline lookup yields CDR1 KGHSH and CDR2 LQKENI. The DNA of the CDR3 is TGTGCCAGCTCACATAGCCGGGACAGGGGCCTCTATGGCTACACCTTC. As protein: CASSHSRDRGLYGYTF.

This clonotype occurred a few times. This rearrangement joins TRBV7-2 to TRBJ2-3, with D perhaps TRBD2 (5 bases). This CDR3 has 16 residues. Germline CDR1 SGHTA, CDR2 FQGNSA. Trimming cost V 0 bases and J 1 base, with 11 bases left between them. The CDR3 spells CASSLATSLRTDTQYF. CDR3 DNA sequence: TGTGCCAGCAGCTTAGCCACTAGTCTTCGCACAGATACGCAGTATTTT.

The CDR3, as DNA: TGTGCCAGCAGCCAAGGGGTTGCGGGGGCAAGGAATGAGCAGTTCTTC. It specifies CASSQGVAGARNEQFF. The rearrangement links TRBV3-1 to TRBJ2-1; D might be TRBD2 (7 bases). Germline-derived CDR1 and CDR2 are LGHDT and YNNKEL (reference sequence). The CDR3 is made up of 16 amino acids. V was trimmed by 1 base and J by 7 bases, leaving 17 bases between them.

The chain uses TRBV7-7 and TRBJ2-1, with 8 nucleotides matching TRBD2. Trimming removed 2 bases from V and 4 bases from J; junction bases left unmatched: 13. CDR3 length equals 18 residues. Germline assignment: CDR1 SSHAT and CDR2 FNYEAQ (reference sequence). In nucleotides, the CDR3 is TGTGCCAGCAGCTTATTCCCGCCGCCCGCGGGGGGATACAATGAGCAGTTCTTC. Amino acids: CASSLFPPPAGGYNEQFF.

The V gene is TRBV7-2, the J gene TRBJ2-7, with TRBD1 matching 7 bases. The V gene's germline CDR1 is SGHTA and CDR2 FQGNSA. There are 17 residues in the CDR3. The J segment lost 2 bases and the V segment lost 2 bases, leaving 12 bases of the junction unmatched. CDR3 nucleotides: TGTGCCAGCAGCTTAAAAGCACTGACAGGGCACCCCTACGAGCAGTACTTC. This gives the protein CASSLKALTGHPYEQYF.

The chain has TRBV13 and TRBJ2-3; 8 bases agree with TRBD2. Trimming took 4 bases from V and 9 from J; bases not matched to a gene: 15. The CDR3 extends over 16 amino acids. Looked up from germline, CDR1 is PRHDT and CDR2 is FYEKMQ (reference sequence). The CDR3: CASSSAGSGSGITQYF. CDR3 nucleotides: TGTGCCAGCAGCTCCGCAGGAAGCGGGAGCGGGATAACGCAGTATTTT.

V and J are TRBV14 and TRBJ2-1, with 7 bases matching TRBD1. V trimming: 0 bases; J trimming: 7 bases; junction bases outside the gene matches: 15. CDR1 and CDR2 (germline): SGHDN, FVKESK. This CDR3 spans 18 amino acids. The CDR3 here is CASSQDLFTGVARNEQFF. DNA of the CDR3: TGTGCCAGCAGCCAAGATCTCTTTACAGGGGTCGCTAGGAATGAGCAGTTCTTC.

The chain uses TRBV24-1 and TRBJ2-1; 10 bases align to TRBD2. Germline V lookup: CDR1 KGHDR, CDR2 SFDVKD. Trimming removed 5 bases from V and 6 bases from J; junction bases left unmatched: 12. The CDR3 runs 17 residues. CDR3 amino acids: CATSGGLAGASSNEQFF. The CDR3 DNA reads as TGTGCCACCAGTGGGGGGCTAGCGGGAGCATCTTCCAATGAGCAGTTCTTC.

This clonotype has more than one count but fewer than ten. CDR3 amino acids: CASSLENWRGSNEQFF. The CDR3, as DNA: TGCGCCAGCAGCTTGGAAAATTGGCGGGGCTCCAATGAGCAGTTCTTC. This chain joins TRBV5-1 and TRBJ2-1; D might be TRBD2 (6 bases). In germline, CDR1 is SGHRS, CDR2 YFSETQ. This CDR3 has 16 amino acids. V was clipped by 0 bases and J by 6 bases, with 16 bases between them.

The CDR3 protein is CASSPRHHLGSPLHF. The CDR3 region has the DNA TGTGCCAGCAGCCCTCGACACCATCTAGGTTCACCCCTCCACTTT. The V gene is TRBV12-3 or TRBV12-4, the J gene TRBJ1-6; D is unclear. V was cut by 6 bases and J by 9 bases, with 18 bases left in between. This CDR3 contains 15 residues.

This clonotype was detected only a few times. The chain combines TRBV10-3 with TRBJ2-1; D not resolved. The germline gives CDR1 ENHRY, CDR2 SYGVKD. Trimming removed 3 bases from V and 8 bases from J, with 5 bases in between. This CDR3 has 11 amino acids. The CDR3 bases are TGTGCCATCAGTGAAGTCTATGAGCAGTTCTTC. This encodes CAISEVYEQFF.